This entry describes one T cell receptor beta chain. This clone was counted only a few times. It has no known antigen specificity. No much larger clone is present one base from it, and per-base qualities are unavailable. The library was generated by the immunoSEQ multiplex PCR assay. Following the manufacturer's protocol, the hsTCRB Kit was used to amplify rearranged TCR beta chain sequences. Sequencing of TCRB libraries was carried out on an Illumina MiSeq. Turning to the authors' computational methods: Demultiplexing, trimming and gene mapping were performed with the kit vendor's proprietary platform. Drawn from immuneACCESS, this table holds only the in-frame rearrangements with V and J called that TCRdb kept. Clones are partly lost; checked studies trace under half to an unresolved V gene and leave the rest unexplained. The V and J calls and clone size come from that table; D and trimming were worked out from the DNA. This sample gives tens of thousands of clones in total; less than 85% of them show up just once. The ten most abundant clones make up approximately 3% of the sample.

V ends up 4 bases short and J 1 base short, with an unmatched junction base count of 1. As encoded in the germline V gene, CDR1 is LGHNA while CDR2 is YNFKEQ. Measured from the cysteine to the phenylalanine, the CDR3 is 14 residues long. The CDR3 DNA has 42 bases and is translated from base 1. This entry belongs to a study of a mutant IDH1 vaccine in newly diagnosed glioma (dated by TCRdb to the early 2020s). As for the study more broadly: Patients received eight vaccinations in weeks 1, 3, 5, 7, 11, 15, 19 and 23, corresponding to visits V03 through V10. In the chemotherapy-containing groups, vaccination started alongside temozolomide cycles, whereas in patients who had radiotherapy alone it started 4-6 weeks after radiotherapy. The roughly 30 treated patients were roughly 62% male and roughly 40% female, with a mean age of roughly 42 years. Before enrollment, most patients had been given radiochemotherapy with temozolomide as standard therapy, while the rest had received either radiotherapy alone or temozolomide alone. Six visits were used for peripheral blood collection: V03 (baseline), V05, V07, V10, V12 and V13. Longitudinal TCRB deep sequencing was done for fewer than 30 treated patients, wherever samples were available for exploratory analyses.

What the research found in general, with its limitations: Immune responses induced by the vaccine were seen in about 93% of patients across multiple MHC alleles. It was noted by the authors that analyses of patient blood samples could not be reproduced owing to sample limitations. Pseudoprogression seemed to be unrelated to changes in the top peripheral T cell clonotypes found by TCRB sequencing. Availability determined which PBMC samples were chosen for TCRB deep sequencing.

The intended sense of this specimen's time point label: week 5, during vaccination. Every vaccine dose consisted of 300 ug of a 20-mer mutant IDH1 peptide in Montanide, administered subcutaneously together with topical imiquimod. All donors had newly diagnosed IDH1-mutant astrocytomas of WHO grade 3 or 4 that showed loss of nuclear ATRX. The samples were drawn from NOA16, a multicentre, single-arm, open-label phase I trial in Germany that tested a mutant IDH1 peptide vaccine in humans for the first time. Genomic DNA for TCRB sequencing was isolated from EDTA blood with the DNeasy Blood and Tissue Kit.

Recombination linked TRBV4-2 to TRBJ1-1; 9 central bases correspond to TRBD1. Sequenced here: PBMCs, sampled from a glioma patient whose treatment included an IDH1 peptide vaccine. The source is a woman aged 18-35 years with glioma. Some clones in this sample may be carry-over from other donors' samples. The CDR3 reads CASSPGQGNTEAFF. The DNA is as follows: TGTGCCAGCAGCCCGGGACAGGGGAACACTGAAGCTTTCTTT.